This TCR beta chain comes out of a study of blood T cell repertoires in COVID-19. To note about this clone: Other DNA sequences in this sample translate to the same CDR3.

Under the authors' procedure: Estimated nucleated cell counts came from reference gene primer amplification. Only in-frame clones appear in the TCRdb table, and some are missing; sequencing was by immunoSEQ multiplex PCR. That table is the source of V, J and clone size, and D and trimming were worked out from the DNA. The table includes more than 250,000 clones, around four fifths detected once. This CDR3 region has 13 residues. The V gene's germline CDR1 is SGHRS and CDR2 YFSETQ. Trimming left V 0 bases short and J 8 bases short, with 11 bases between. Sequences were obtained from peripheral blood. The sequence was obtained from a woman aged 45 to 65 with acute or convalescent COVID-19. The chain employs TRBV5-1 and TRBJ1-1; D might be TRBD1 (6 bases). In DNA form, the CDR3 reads TGCGCCAGCAGCTTGGATGGGCAGGGGGAAGCTTTCTTT. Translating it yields CASSLDGQGEAFF.